This paragraph reports one T cell receptor (beta chain). Its antigen target is currently unknown. No much larger clone exists at a distance of one base, and base qualities are not known. This record comes from a study of regulatory T cells in long-lasting Graves disease (dated by TCRdb to the early 2020s). Context from the whole study: Antithyroid drugs had been taken for less than 3 months by newly diagnosed Graves' disease patients. Peripheral blood TCR sequencing and RNA sequencing compared persistent Graves' disease patients with newly diagnosed Graves' disease patients. The study was registered as a clinical trial and conducted in China. A total of around 35 samples underwent TCR sequencing, from roughly 13 patients with persistent Graves' disease and around 20 patients with newly diagnosed Graves' disease.

Via the germline V gene, CDR1 is SQVTM and CDR2 ANQGSEA. Trimming accounts for 0 bases at V and 4 bases at J, while the number of junction bases matched to no gene is 5. From its cysteine to its phenylalanine, the CDR3 spans 15 amino acids. Left in the record is the CDR3 DNA by itself, 45 bases read in frame from the first base. Receptor amplification or capture employed multiplex PCR. TCRdb shows the sequencer as Illumina HiSeq 4000. To build TCR beta libraries, CDR3 regions were amplified by Arm-PCR using iRepertoire HTBI primers. Before sequencing, the PCR products underwent gel purification. The source study handled its data this way. Gene usage analysis of CDR3 amino acid clonotypes used the approximately 56 TRBV and 14 to 15 TRBJ segments found across samples. COPE and FqMerger were used to merge the filtered high-quality paired reads into contigs. BLAST was used to align contigs to IMGT TRBV, TRBD and TRBJ reference genes, with CDR3 defined following IMGT. Highly expanded clones were defined as clonotypes with a frequency above 0.1%. Shannon entropy served as the measure of repertoire diversity, while the Gini coefficient captured V-J evenness. A clonotype found in more than one individual was treated as public. TCRdb reprocessed the public reads (quality trimming at Q25 with fastp, clone calling with MiXCR) and kept in-frame beta chains. One record per CDR3 amino acid sequence lists the most common genes and DNA. TCRdb, rather than the study authors, made the V and J calls. This sample holds hundreds of thousands of distinct CDR3 sequences; around 16% were observed only once. The ten biggest clones cover approximately 12% of the sample.

The time point label, read with the paper, signifies: newly diagnosed GD, antithyroid drugs for less than 3 months. RNA was extracted from PBMCs in TRIzol for both TCR sequencing and RNA sequencing. The diagnosis of Graves' disease was made according to American Thyroid Association guidelines. The patients came from an endocrinology department in Xi'an, China. Each patient gave 7.5 to 10 milliliters of peripheral blood, collected in an EDTA anticoagulant tube. Ficoll Paque Plus density gradient separation was used to isolate PBMCs, and no additional T cell sorting was done. An Agilent 2100 Bioanalyzer and agarose gel were used to check RNA quality, while a NanoDrop 2000 measured RNA concentration. Overall study results and their limits: Only the TCR beta chain was sequenced and analyzed. Because the primary lesion, thyroid tissue, could not be accessed, the study looked at peripheral blood alone. Persistent Graves' disease patients showed lower TCR Shannon entropy and fewer highly expanded clones than newly diagnosed patients, suggesting clonal expansion. More public clonotypes were shared among persistent patients (fewer than 3,000) than among newly diagnosed patients (approximately 1,000). The authors acknowledged the small sample size as a limitation that may reduce accuracy. Persistent disease showed preferential use of TRBV28, TRBJ1-2 and TRBJ2-5, whereas newly diagnosed disease favored TRBV20-1 and TRBJ2-1.

These sequences were also reported in another study, on T cells in Graves' hyperthyroidism and ophthalmopathy. The second publication reports: Graves' hyperthyroidism was defined as stable when no progression to ophthalmopathy occurred over 18 months of follow-up. Hyperthyroidism patients were aged 18 to 65 years and newly diagnosed, with disease duration of less than 2 months. Any patient with an uncontrolled infection, another autoimmune disease, pregnancy or lactation was excluded. Diagnoses relied on clinical symptoms, serum thyroxine and TRAb, thyroid ultrasound and orbital computed tomography. A first-round RT-PCR of the TCR CDR3 used the HTBI primer set with the Qiagen OneStep RT-PCR kit. Most expanded thyroid clonotypes (frequency above 0.001) were also detected in blood, a finding suggesting that blood repertoires may reflect thyroid immune responses. A 13 V-J signature model separated ophthalmopathy from stable hyperthyroidism, with approximately 87% sensitivity and roughly 81% specificity in cross-validation and 80%/75% in testing. During validation, the model predicted progression to ophthalmopathy a median of approximately 7 months ahead of onset, with around 70% sensitivity and roughly 72% specificity. TCR V-J signatures able to tell the groups apart were searched for in a discovery cohort of 90 to 100 patients, of whom roughly 42 had Graves' ophthalmopathy and 57 had stable Graves' hyperthyroidism. An independent validation cohort of about 19 hyperthyroidism patients and approximately 15 patients who later progressed to ophthalmopathy tested prospective prediction of ophthalmopathy. For training and testing, the 100 patients in the discovery cohort were randomly divided in a 7:3 ratio. In addition, the study compared T-cell repertoires in thyroid tissue and in blood from over 5 Graves' hyperthyroidism patients. After blood sampling, hyperthyroidism patients were treated with methimazole at a starting dose of 30 mg daily, and ophthalmopathy patients were treated with high-dose intravenous methylprednisolone. Libraries were constructed in a second round of multiplex PCR, after which size selection and purification were carried out. Libraries were sequenced paired-end with 100 bp reads on an Illumina HiSeq2000. Raw data were processed with SOAPnuke, discarding reads with adapters, uncalled bases, mean Phred below 15, or no exact constant-primer or identifier match. High-quality paired reads were merged with COPE v1.2.5, and unique nucleotide sequences were defined as clonotypes. MiTCR v1.1 was used to align clonotypes to the IMGT TRBV, TRBD and TRBJ reference segments. Analysis was restricted to V-J combinations with a frequency above 0.0001, which covered 99.2% of repertoires. The TCS score was defined as F50 (clonal expansion) divided by E x V (chaos), with BLOSUM62-based TCRdist calculated between CDR3 peptides within each V-J. Welch's t-statistics and random forest reduced around 520 V-J features to fewer than 15, which were used in a naive Bayes classifier (R e1071). Sample size was not statistically predetermined, and blinding of investigators to group allocation was not performed. TCR Vbeta CDR3 sequencing of fewer than 150 peripheral blood samples (around 45 ophthalmopathy, 75 hyperthyroidism and some 17 progressor patients) is reported in the paper.

The rearranged chain carries TRBV29-1 and TRBJ1-4, and TRBD1 matches 7 of the central bases. Sample: peripheral blood mononuclear cells (PBMCs), taken at new diagnosis, from a patient treated with antithyroid drugs. The clonotype originates from a man between 18 and 35 years old with Graves disease. Donor details come from another sample of the same person, matched by shared clones. The CDR3 reads as follows: CSVEEAGTVNEKLFF. The DNA sequence is given as TGCAGCGTTGAAGAAGCCGGGACAGTTAATGAAAAACTGTTTTTT.